Listed below are T cell receptor beta chains from one sample, sequenced in a study of identical twins. TCRdb redid the calling of the 5' RACE reads with MiXCR, one entry per CDR3 protein. The data contain about 460,000 distinct CDR3 sequences, approximately 15% of them singletons. This sample also belongs to another study, concerning yellow fever vaccine responses in identical twins.

Sequencing was carried out using CD4+ T cells sorted from blood. These receptors were obtained from a woman under 30 in good health. Each CDR3 is given with its conserved first and last residue. D genes are given only for firm matches. Clone sizes are given selectively: once, few, many, or a class where the clone is expanded.

d_call,j_call,clone_size,cdr3_length,v_call,cdr3_nt,cdr3_aa
.,TRBJ2-3,many,14,TRBV29-1,TGCAGCGTTGGGGCCCTTTTCAGGACAGATACGCAGTATTTT,CSVGALFRTDTQYF
TRBD1,TRBJ2-1,few,16,TRBV7-8,TGTGCCAGCAAAAACCCGGGACAGGGGGCTCGGAATGAGCAGTTCTTC,CASKNPGQGARNEQFF
.,TRBJ2-7,many,15,TRBV7-2,TGTGCCAGCAGCTTATCCCCCGGGGCCGCCTACGAGCAGTACTTC,CASSLSPGAAYEQYF
.,TRBJ2-1,.,12,TRBV30,TGTGCCTGGCGCCGGGACTTCAATGAGCAGTTCTTC,CAWRRDFNEQFF
.,TRBJ1-1,.,14,TRBV2,TGTGCCAGCAGTGATCCGGGCAGGTCCACTGAAGCTTTCTTT,CASSDPGRSTEAFF
.,TRBJ2-7,few,15,TRBV11-2,TGTGCCAGCAGGTCCCCCGGGCAGGGAACCTACGAGCAGTACTTC,CASRSPGQGTYEQYF
TRBD2,TRBJ2-2,few,20,TRBV15,TGTGCCACCAGCAGAGATGGAAGCGGGGCTAATTCCGCGAACACCGGGGAGCTGTTTTTT,CATSRDGSGANSANTGELFF
.,TRBJ2-5,.,13,TRBV5-1,TGCGCCAGCAGCAGGGACTCCCCAGAGACCCAGTACTTC,CASSRDSPETQYF
TRBD1,TRBJ2-1,.,14,TRBV5-1,TGCGCCAGCAGCATATTGGACAGGACCAATGAGCAGTTCTTC,CASSILDRTNEQFF
TRBD2,TRBJ2-7,.,12,TRBV20-1,TGCAGTGCTAGCGGGGGGTCGTACGAGCAGTACTTC,CSASGGSYEQYF
TRBD2,TRBJ2-3,.,14,TRBV12-3/TRBV12-4,TGTGCCAGCAGTATTAGCGGGGGGTTAAATACGCAGTATTTT,CASSISGGLNTQYF
.,TRBJ2-3,few,13,TRBV20-1,TGCAGTGCTAAATGGACACTAGCAGATACGCAGTATTTT,CSAKWTLADTQYF
.,TRBJ1-1,few,15,TRBV3-1,TGTGCCAGCAGCCGGCAATTGGACAGGAACACTGAAGCTTTCTTT,CASSRQLDRNTEAFF
.,TRBJ2-2,few,14,TRBV29-1,TGCAGCGTGCGCTTACAGGTTAACACCGGGGAGCTGTTTTTT,CSVRLQVNTGELFF
.,TRBJ2-3,.,15,TRBV6-1,TGTGCCAGCAGTGAAGCTTACGGGAGCACAGATACGCAGTATTTT,CASSEAYGSTDTQYF
.,TRBJ2-2,few,12,TRBV10-3,TGTGCCATAAGAGGGGTCACCGGGGAGCTGTTTTTT,CAIRGVTGELFF
.,TRBJ2-5,.,16,TRBV12-3/TRBV12-4,TGTGCCAGCAGTTTAGCGGGGGGAACACGGGGAGAGACCCAGTACTTC,CASSLAGGTRGETQYF
.,TRBJ2-1,.,15,TRBV7-8,TGTGCCAGCAGCCTCCCCGGACTCCCTAACAATGAGCAGTTCTTC,CASSLPGLPNNEQFF
TRBD2,TRBJ2-5,few,16,TRBV3-1,TGTGCCAGCAGCCAGGGACTAGCGGCTTCACAAGAGACCCAGTACTTC,CASSQGLAASQETQYF
.,TRBJ2-3,many,13,TRBV29-1,TGCAGCGCCCCTCCTAGTGGGGGGCGTACGCAGTATTTT,CSAPPSGGRTQYF
TRBD2,TRBJ2-4,few,11,TRBV30,TGTGCCGGGACTAGCGAAAACATTCAGTACTTC,CAGTSENIQYF
.,TRBJ2-3,few,12,TRBV20-1,TGCAGTGCTAGAGTGGGCCAAGATACGCAGTATTTT,CSARVGQDTQYF
TRBD2,TRBJ2-7,few,15,TRBV11-2,TGTGCCAGCAGTTTAGGACTAGTCAAGTCCTACGAGCAGTACTTC,CASSLGLVKSYEQYF
.,TRBJ2-1,few,13,TRBV10-3,TGTGCCATCAGTGAGTTACAGGGAAATGAGCAGTTCTTC,CAISELQGNEQFF
TRBD1,TRBJ1-4,few,15,TRBV5-1,TGCGCCAGCAGCGTTTACAGGGGGCGTGGGGAAAAACTGTTTTTT,CASSVYRGRGEKLFF